One sample yielded the 14 T cell receptor beta chains listed below, sequenced in a study of response to subunit inactivated influenza vaccine. TCRdb reanalysed the RT-PCR reads using MiXCR and keeps one entry per CDR3 protein. The sample includes 500,000 to 600,000 distinct CDR3 sequences, approximately 10% of them seen just once. The specimen comprised PBMCs from blood, sampled on the day of vaccination. All receptors derive from a man aged 45 to 65 who received an inactivated influenza vaccine.

CDR3 protein: CASSFRVGTGNTIYF. CDR3 bases: TGTGCCAGCAGTTTTCGGGTTGGCACTGGAAACACCATATATTTT. The genes are TRBV27 and TRBJ1-3; D not resolved. Germline V lookup: CDR1 MNHEY, CDR2 SMNVEV (reference sequence). The V end was cut by 3 bases, the J end by 2 bases, with 11 bases between. The CDR3 runs 15 residues.

This clonotype appeared a few times. V usage is TRBV7-2 and J usage is TRBJ2-5; D is perhaps TRBD1 (5 bases). The CDR3 length is 15 residues. The V gene's germline CDR1 is SGHTA and CDR2 FQGNSA. V was cut by 2 bases and J by 1 base, with 11 bases left in between. CDR3 sequence reads: CASSLNGAFQETQYF. CDR3 nucleotide sequence: TGTGCCAGCAGCTTAAATGGGGCGTTCCAAGAGACCCAGTACTTC.

This clonotype was recorded at least ten times. The chain has TRBV7-9 and TRBJ2-1, with 12 bases identical to TRBD2. Germline CDR1 and CDR2: SEHNR and FQNEAQ (reference sequence). The CDR3 has 16 amino acids. The ends lost 1 base at V and 4 bases at J; junction bases unmatched: 2. The CDR3 nucleotides read TGTGCCAGCAGCTTAGGTACTAGCGGGGGGTACAATGAGCAGTTCTTC. This translates into CASSLGTSGGYNEQFF.

This clonotype was seen more than once but under ten times. The gene calls are TRBV7-9 and TRBJ2-1, with a weak D call TRBD2 (6 bases). The germline V and J ends were trimmed by 9 bases and 4 bases, with 22 bases remaining between them. CDR1 and CDR2 from the germline V gene are SEHNR and FQNEAQ (reference sequence). This CDR3 spans 16 amino acids. The DNA of the CDR3 is TGTGCCAGTCCCGGGCCGCGACTAGGTAATTACAATGAGCAGTTCTTC. Amino acid sequence: CASPGPRLGNYNEQFF.

This clonotype was counted between two and nine times. The rearrangement joins TRBV6-5 to TRBJ2-5; D unresolved. V lost 8 bases, J lost 5 bases, and 21 bases lay in between. There are 15 residues in the CDR3. Germline lookup yields CDR1 MNHEY and CDR2 SVGAGI. CDR3 protein: CASGYDTAWSETQYF. CDR3 sequence (DNA): TGTGCCAGCGGATACGACACGGCCTGGAGTGAGACCCAGTACTTC.

This clonotype turned up a few times. The rearrangement uses TRBV10-3 and TRBJ2-7; 9 nucleotides align to TRBD1. Germline V CDR1 and CDR2: ENHRY, SYGVKD. V dropped 6 bases and J dropped 3; count of bases not matched to a gene: 3. The CDR3 runs to 13 residues. The CDR3 protein is CAISPTGGYEQYF. CDR3 DNA sequence: TGTGCCATCAGCCCGACAGGGGGCTACGAGCAGTACTTC.

This clonotype was seen only a few times. The chain carries TRBV28 and TRBJ2-3; the match to TRBD1 covers 7 bases. The CDR3 spans 15 residues. The V segment lost 6 bases and the J segment 5 bases; nucleotides outside the gene matches: 11. The germline V gene has CDR1 MDHEN and CDR2 SYDVKM. DNA of the CDR3: TGTGCCAGCAGCCAGGGGACAGTGGCCTTAGATACGCAGTATTTT. It codes for CASSQGTVALDTQYF.

Only a few counts were recorded for this clonotype. The V call is TRBV20-1, the J call TRBJ2-7; TRBD1 might be the D (6 bases). CDR1 DFQATT and CDR2 SNEGSKA come from the germline V gene (reference sequence). This CDR3 has 12 amino acids. The V and J ends lost 3 bases and 4 bases respectively, with 10 bases between them. CDR3 sequence reads: CSARLTGYEQYF. The CDR3, as DNA: TGCAGTGCTAGGCTGACAGGATACGAGCAGTACTTC.

V and J are TRBV6-5 and TRBJ2-3; 9 bases map to TRBD2. The CDR3 extends over 16 amino acids. The V and J ends lost 2 bases and 1 base, in that order; junction bases with no gene match: 4. The germline V gene has CDR1 MNHEY and CDR2 SVGAGI. CDR3 sequence: CASSYGLAGRTDTQYF. CDR3 DNA: TGTGCCAGCAGTTACGGGCTAGCGGGACGCACAGATACGCAGTATTTT.

The chain links TRBV12-3 or TRBV12-4 to TRBJ1-3; possible D gene TRBD1, 6 bases. V was cut by 3 bases and J by 0 bases, with 18 bases left in between. The CDR3 has 18 amino acids. Written as DNA, the CDR3 is TGTGCCAGCAGTTTCGGGGGACAACGAGTCTCCTCTGGAAACACCATATATTTT. Its protein is CASSFGGQRVSSGNTIYF.

The sample holds a few counts of this clonotype. The chain is built from TRBV12-3 or TRBV12-4 and TRBJ2-1, with TRBD2 identical over 10 bases. V dropped 2 bases and J dropped 10; count of bases not matched to a gene: 8. This CDR3 has 15 residues. The CDR3 sequence: CASSLTSSGRHEQFF. The CDR3 nucleotides read TGTGCCAGCAGTTTAACGTCTAGCGGGAGACACGAGCAGTTCTTC.

This clonotype was recorded a few times. The chain couples TRBV10-3 to TRBJ2-7; TRBD2 aligns across 9 bases. J lost 7 bases, V lost 10 bases, and 14 bases had no gene match. The CDR3 extends over 14 amino acids. The germline CDR1 and CDR2 sequences are ENHRY and SYGVKD. The CDR3 DNA reads TGTGCCACCCGACCGGGACTAGCATCGCGGGAGCAGTACTTC. Protein: CATRPGLASREQYF.

This clonotype has a handful of counts. The chain recombines TRBV4-1 with TRBJ2-1; TRBD2 might be the D (5 bases). V lost 0 bases and J lost 1, with 13 bases in between. Germline-derived CDR1 and CDR2 are MGHRA and YSYEKL. The CDR3 loop spans 17 amino acids. The CDR3 coding sequence is TGCGCCAGCAGCCAAGATACCCTAGCTAGGTCCTACAATGAGCAGTTCTTC. Translation: CASSQDTLARSYNEQFF.

The chain combines TRBV7-2 with TRBJ2-3; D possibly corresponds to TRBD2 (6 bases). CDR3 length: 12 residues. V was clipped by 4 bases and J by 7 bases, with 9 bases between them. The germline V gene has CDR1 SGHTA and CDR2 FQGNSA. CDR3 amino acids: CASSSGLNTQYF. CDR3 coding DNA: TGTGCCAGCAGCTCGGGACTTAATACGCAGTATTTT. Combining the CDR3 with reference TRBV7-2 and TRBJ2-3 gives the whole variable domain GAGVSQSPSNKVTEKGKDVELRCDPISGHTALYWYRQSLGQGLEFLIYFQGNSAPDKSGLPSDRFSAERTGGSVSTLTIQRTQQEDSAVYLCASSSGLNTQYFGPGTRLTVL.